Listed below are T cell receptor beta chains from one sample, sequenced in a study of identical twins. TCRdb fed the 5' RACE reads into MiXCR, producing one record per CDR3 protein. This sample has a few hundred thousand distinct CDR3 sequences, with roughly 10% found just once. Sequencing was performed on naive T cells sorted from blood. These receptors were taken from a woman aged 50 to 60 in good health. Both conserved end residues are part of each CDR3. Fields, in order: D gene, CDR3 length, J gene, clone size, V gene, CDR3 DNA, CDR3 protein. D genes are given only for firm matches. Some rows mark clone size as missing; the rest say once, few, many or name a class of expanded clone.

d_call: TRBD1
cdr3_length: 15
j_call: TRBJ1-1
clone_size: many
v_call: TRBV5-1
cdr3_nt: TGCGCCAGCAGCCCAGGGGGGGCCGGAAGCTCTGAAGCTTTCTTT
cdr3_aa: CASSPGGAGSSEAFF

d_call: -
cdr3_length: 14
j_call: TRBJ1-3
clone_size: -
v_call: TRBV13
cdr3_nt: TGTGCCAGCAGCCCCCGGGACGGCAGAAACACCATATATTTT
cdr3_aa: CASSPRDGRNTIYF

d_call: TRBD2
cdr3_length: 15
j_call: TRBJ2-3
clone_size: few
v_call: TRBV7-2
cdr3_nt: TGTGCCAGCAGCTTCTTAGCGGGGGACACAGATACGCAGTATTTT
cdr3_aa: CASSFLAGDTDTQYF

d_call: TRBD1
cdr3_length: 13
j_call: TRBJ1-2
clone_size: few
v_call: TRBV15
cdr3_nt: TGTGCCACCCACCCGACAGGGCAGGGGGGCTACACCTTC
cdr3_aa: CATHPTGQGGYTF

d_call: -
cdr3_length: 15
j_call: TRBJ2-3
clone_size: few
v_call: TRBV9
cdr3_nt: TGTGCCAGCAGCTCCGAAGGTGAATTCTTAGATACGCAGTATTTT
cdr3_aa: CASSSEGEFLDTQYF

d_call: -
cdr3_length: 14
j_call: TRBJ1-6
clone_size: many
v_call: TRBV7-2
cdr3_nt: TGTGCCAGCAGCTTCCAGGGGCCGGATTCACCCCTCCACTTT
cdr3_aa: CASSFQGPDSPLHF

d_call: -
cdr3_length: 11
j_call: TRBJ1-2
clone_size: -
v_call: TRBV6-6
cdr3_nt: TGTGCCAGCAGCCCGATCTATGGCTACACCTTC
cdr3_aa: CASSPIYGYTF

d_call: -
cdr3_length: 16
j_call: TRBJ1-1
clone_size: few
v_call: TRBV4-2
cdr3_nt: TGTGCCAGCAGCCAAGGCGAGGTGCAGGAAGGGGCTGAAGCTTTCTTT
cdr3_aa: CASSQGEVQEGAEAFF

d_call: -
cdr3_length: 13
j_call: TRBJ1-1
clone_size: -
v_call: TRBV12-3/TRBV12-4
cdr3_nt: TGTGCCAGCAGTTCTCAGAAGAACACTGAAGCTTTCTTT
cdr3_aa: CASSSQKNTEAFF

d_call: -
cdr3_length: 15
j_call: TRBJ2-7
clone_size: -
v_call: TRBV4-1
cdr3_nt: TGCGCCAGCAGCCACCACAGACTCGAATCCTACGAGCAGTACTTC
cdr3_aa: CASSHHRLESYEQYF

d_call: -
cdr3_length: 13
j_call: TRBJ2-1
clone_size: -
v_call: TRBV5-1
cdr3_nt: TGCGCCAGCAGCTTGGCCGCGGAGGCTGAGCAGTTCTTC
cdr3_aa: CASSLAAEAEQFF

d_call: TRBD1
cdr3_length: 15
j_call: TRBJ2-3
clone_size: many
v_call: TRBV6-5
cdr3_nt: TGTGCCAGCAGTTCCCGGGACAGGGGAAAGGATACGCAGTATTTT
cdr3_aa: CASSSRDRGKDTQYF

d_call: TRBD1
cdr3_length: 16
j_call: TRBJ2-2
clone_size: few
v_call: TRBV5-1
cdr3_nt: TGCGCCAGCAGAGCCGGACAGGGGGCCGGTGGCGGGGAGCTGTTTTTT
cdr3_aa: CASRAGQGAGGGELFF

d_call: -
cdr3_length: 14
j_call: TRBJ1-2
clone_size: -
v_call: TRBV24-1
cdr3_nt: TGTGCCACCAGTGATGCCCCCGGAGGGTATGGCTACACCTTC
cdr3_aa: CATSDAPGGYGYTF

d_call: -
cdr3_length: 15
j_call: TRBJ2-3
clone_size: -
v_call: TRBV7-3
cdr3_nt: TGTGCCAGCAGCTTTGGGGGGTTTAGCACAGATACGCAGTATTTT
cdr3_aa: CASSFGGFSTDTQYF

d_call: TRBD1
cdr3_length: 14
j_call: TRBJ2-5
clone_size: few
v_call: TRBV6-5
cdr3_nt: TGTGCCAGCAGTAAAGGACAGGGACAAGAGACCCAGTACTTC
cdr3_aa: CASSKGQGQETQYF

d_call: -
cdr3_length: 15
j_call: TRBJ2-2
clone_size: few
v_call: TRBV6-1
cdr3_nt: TGTGCCAGCAGTGGTGGGATGGGGGCGTCCGGGGAGCTGTTTTTT
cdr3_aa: CASSGGMGASGELFF

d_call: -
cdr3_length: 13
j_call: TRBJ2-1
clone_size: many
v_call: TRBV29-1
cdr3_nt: TGCAGCGCCCTGAGGGGGGAGAAGGATGAGCAGTTCTTC
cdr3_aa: CSALRGEKDEQFF

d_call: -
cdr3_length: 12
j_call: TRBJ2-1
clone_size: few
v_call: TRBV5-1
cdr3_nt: TGCGCCAGCAGCAATCAGGACCGAGCGCAGTTCTTC
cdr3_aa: CASSNQDRAQFF

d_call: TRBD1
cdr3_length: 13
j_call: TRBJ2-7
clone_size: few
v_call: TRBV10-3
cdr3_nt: TGTGCCACGGTCGGGACAGGGGGGAACGAGCAGTACTTC
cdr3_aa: CATVGTGGNEQYF

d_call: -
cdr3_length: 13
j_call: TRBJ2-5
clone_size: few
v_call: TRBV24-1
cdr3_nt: TGTGCCACCAGTGATGGGGGTTCGGAGACCCAGTACTTC
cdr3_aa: CATSDGGSETQYF

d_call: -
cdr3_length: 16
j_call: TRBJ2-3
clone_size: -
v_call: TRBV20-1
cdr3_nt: TGCAGTGCCCAGAGTGCGAACCGACCGAGCACAGATACGCAGTATTTT
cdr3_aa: CSAQSANRPSTDTQYF

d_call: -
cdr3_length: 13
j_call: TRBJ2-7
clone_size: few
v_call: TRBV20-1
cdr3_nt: TGCAGTGCTTATGACGGGAGCTCCTACGAGCAGTACTTC
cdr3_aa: CSAYDGSSYEQYF

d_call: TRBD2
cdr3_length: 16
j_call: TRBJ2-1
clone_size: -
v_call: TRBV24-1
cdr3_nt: TGTGCCACCAGTGATGCCAGGACTAGCGGGATATTAGAGCAGTTCTTC
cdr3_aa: CATSDARTSGILEQFF

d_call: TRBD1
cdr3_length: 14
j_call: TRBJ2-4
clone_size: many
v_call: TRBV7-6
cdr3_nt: TGTGCCAGCAGTCCCGGGACAGACAAAAACATTCAGTACTTC
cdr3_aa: CASSPGTDKNIQYF

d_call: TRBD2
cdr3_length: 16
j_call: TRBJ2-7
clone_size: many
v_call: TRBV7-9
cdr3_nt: TGTGCCAGCAGCTTAGCAGTGCTAGCGGGAGGGGGCGAGCAGTACTTC
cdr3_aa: CASSLAVLAGGGEQYF

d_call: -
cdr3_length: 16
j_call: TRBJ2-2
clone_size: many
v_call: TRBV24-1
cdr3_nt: TGTGCCACCAGTGATTTGCAAGGGGAGTGGACCGGGGAGCTGTTTTTT
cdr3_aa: CATSDLQGEWTGELFF